This TCR beta chain was identified during a study of cytomegalovirus exposure and HLA in healthy donors. Study-wide results and limits: Prior analysis indicated that the majority of TCR beta V segments exhibited productivity approximately 90% or approximately 30% of the time. The study listed roughly 150 cytomegalovirus-associated TCR beta chains. A reported reduction in N-insertions relative to the approximately 670-donor mean was seen in an Asian-associated ancestry cluster in a later analysis.

As concerns this clone: The antigen is not known.

Germline loops: CDR1 LNHNV, CDR2 YYDKDF (reference sequence). This CDR3 is 16 amino acids long. Trimming took off 5 bases at V and 1 base at J, with 14 bases between the two ends. The PCR used 60 Vbeta and 13 Jbeta primers. Using immunoSEQ multiplex PCR, the repertoire was profiled, and TCRdb retains in-frame clones only, with some absent. The sample includes around 200,000 clones, roughly 80% of them seen just once. This rearrangement joins TRBV15 to TRBJ2-2; D perhaps matches TRBD1 (6 bases). The sequence was collected from a man aged 45-65 years in good health and CMV-seronegative. Material: PBMCs. The CDR3, as DNA: TGTGCCACCAGCCCCCTCCAGGGGAAGAACACCGGGGAGCTGTTTTTT. Translation gives CATSPLQGKNTGELFF.